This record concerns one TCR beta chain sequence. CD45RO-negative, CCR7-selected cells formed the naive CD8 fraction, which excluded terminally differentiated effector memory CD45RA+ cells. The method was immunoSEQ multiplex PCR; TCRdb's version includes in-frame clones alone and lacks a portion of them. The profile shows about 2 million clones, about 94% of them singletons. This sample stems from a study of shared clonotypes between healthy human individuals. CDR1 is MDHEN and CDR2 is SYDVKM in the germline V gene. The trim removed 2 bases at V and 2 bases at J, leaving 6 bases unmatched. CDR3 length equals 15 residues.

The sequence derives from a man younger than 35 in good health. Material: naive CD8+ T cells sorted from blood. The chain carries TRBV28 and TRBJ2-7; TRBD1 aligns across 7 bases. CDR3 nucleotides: TGTGCCAGCAGTTTACAAGGGGGCTGGACCTACGAGCAGTACTTC. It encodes CASSLQGGWTYEQYF. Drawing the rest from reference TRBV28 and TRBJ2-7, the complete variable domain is DVKVTQSSRYLVKRTGEKVFLECVQDMDHENMFWYRQDPGLGLRLIYFSYDVKMKEKGDIPEGYSVSREKKERFSLILESASTNQTSMYLCASSLQGGWTYEQYFGPGTRLTVT.